What follows are 12 T cell receptor beta chains derived from one specimen sequenced in a study of T cell responses to AZD1222 COVID-19 vaccine. Using immunoSEQ multiplex PCR, the repertoire was profiled, and TCRdb retains in-frame clones only, with some absent. The table includes under 140,000 clones, approximately 90% detected once. The sample consisted of peripheral blood, taken 28 days after the second AZD1222 dose. The source of these receptors is an adult who received the AZD1222 COVID-19 vaccine.

The chain has TRBV19 and TRBJ2-7, with TRBD2 identical over 10 bases. Looked up from germline, CDR1 is LNHDA and CDR2 is SQIVND (reference sequence). This CDR3 is built from 16 residues. V was pared by 8 bases and J by 4 bases, with 14 bases of the junction left unmatched. The CDR3 here is CASGDLASGSLYEQYF. The CDR3 nucleotides read TGTGCCAGTGGGGATTTGGCTAGCGGGAGTTTATACGAGCAGTACTTC.

This chain links TRBV9 with TRBJ1-1; a weak D match, TRBD1 (6 bases). The CDR3 consists of 17 residues. The V end was cut by 0 bases, the J end by 0 bases, with 15 bases between. The germline gives CDR1 SGDLS, CDR2 YYNGEE. The CDR3 reads CASSVGPTGIVNTEAFF. As DNA, the CDR3 is TGTGCCAGCAGCGTAGGACCCACAGGGATCGTGAACACTGAAGCTTTCTTT.

The rearrangement uses TRBV12-3 or TRBV12-4 and TRBJ1-3; D is ambiguous. V was pared by 6 bases and J by 4 bases, with 7 bases between. This CDR3 has 12 amino acids. CDR3 amino acids: CASSPQGNTIYF. CDR3 bases: TGTGCCAGCAGCCCACAGGGAAACACCATATATTTT.

The chain recombines TRBV5-8 with TRBJ2-7; no clear D. Germline V lookup: CDR1 SGHTS, CDR2 YDEGEE. CDR3 length: 14 amino acids. V lost 2 bases to trimming and J lost 3 bases, with 12 bases between them. CDR3 residues: CASSLLWSDYEQYF. The DNA for the CDR3 is TGTGCCAGCAGCTTACTCTGGAGCGACTACGAGCAGTACTTC. The whole variable domain, remainder taken from reference TRBV5-8 and TRBJ2-7, is EAGVTQSPTHLIKTRGQQATLRCSPISGHTSVYWYQQALGLGLQFLLWYDEGEERNRGNFPPRFSGRQFPNYSSELNVNALELEDSALYLCASSLLWSDYEQYFGPGTRLTVT.

The chain couples TRBV5-1 to TRBJ2-1; tentatively, D is TRBD1 (6 bases). Germline V gene lookup returns CDR1 SGHRS and CDR2 YFSETQ. The CDR3 sequence is 15 residues long. The ends were cut back, 4 bases at V and 0 bases at J, with 11 bases in the middle. The CDR3 loop reads CASSIQGSSYNEQFF. CDR3 sequence (DNA): TGCGCCAGCAGCATTCAGGGGAGCTCCTACAATGAGCAGTTCTTC.

The chain recombines TRBV7-9 with TRBJ2-7; perhaps TRBD1 as D (6 bases). Germline assignment: CDR1 SEHNR and CDR2 FQNEAQ (reference sequence). The CDR3 is 14 amino acids. With 5 bases removed from V and 2 bases from J, the gap between germline ends came to 13 bases. The CDR3 is CASSPTTGPYEQYF. The DNA for the CDR3 is TGTGCCAGCAGCCCAACGACAGGTCCCTACGAGCAGTACTTC.

This chain links TRBV6-5 with TRBJ2-5, with D possibly TRBD2 on 6 matching bases. Looked up from germline, CDR1 is MNHEY and CDR2 is SVGAGI. The CDR3 extends over 14 amino acids. Trimming left V 8 bases short and J 5 bases short, with 18 bases between. CDR3 bases: TGTGCCAGCGGATGGGACTTCTTGGGGGAGACCCAGTACTTC. Translating it yields CASGWDFLGETQYF.

This clone was found once. The gene calls are TRBV7-9 and TRBJ2-5; D is ambiguous. Germline V gene sequence: CDR1 SEHNR, CDR2 FQNEAQ (reference sequence). The CDR3 is 15 residues long. Between the trimmed V and J ends, which lost 1 base and 1 base, there was a span of 10 bases. The DNA of the CDR3 is TGTGCCAGCAGCTTAGGAGGAGCGACCCAAGAGACCCAGTACTTC. The encoded protein is CASSLGGATQETQYF. The full variable domain, rest sourced from reference TRBV7-9 and TRBJ2-5, is DTGVSQNPRHKITKRGQNVTFRCDPISEHNRLYWYRQTLGQGPEFLTYFQNEAQLEKSRLLSDRFSAERPKGSFSTLEIQRTEQGDSAMYLCASSLGGATQETQYFGPGTRLLVL.

This chain uses TRBV5-4 with TRBJ2-1, with 7 bases aligning to TRBD1. The CDR3 consists of 13 residues. Germline trimming cut 5 bases from V and 8 bases from J; bases unmatched to any gene: 7. Germline CDR1 reads SGHNT; CDR2 reads YYREEE (reference sequence). The CDR3: CASSFPDRDEQFF. CDR3 nucleotides: TGTGCCAGCAGTTTCCCCGACAGGGATGAGCAGTTCTTC.

This sequence joins TRBV14 and TRBJ2-2; no definite D call. Germline assignment: CDR1 SGHDN and CDR2 FVKESK. Trimming removed 6 bases at V and 7 bases at J, with 9 bases between. The CDR3 covers 12 residues. The CDR3, as DNA: TGTGCCAGCAGTTCTTGGGACGGGGAGCTGTTTTTT. Encoded protein: CASSSWDGELFF.

The V call is TRBV29-1, the J call TRBJ1-1; D gene ambiguous. This CDR3 comprises 10 residues. From germline, CDR1 is SQVTM and CDR2 ANQGSEA. Trimming cost V 4 bases and J 7 bases, with 7 bases left between them. CDR3 loop: CSVAVNEAFF. The CDR3 region has the DNA TGCAGCGTTGCAGTAAATGAAGCTTTCTTT. The full variable domain, its missing parts supplied by reference TRBV29-1 and TRBJ1-1, is SAVISQKPSRDICQRGTSLTIQCQVDSQVTMMFWYRQQPGQSLTLIATANQGSEATYESGFVIDKFPISRPNLTFSTLTVSNMSPEDSSIYLCSVAVNEAFFGQGTRLTVV.

V is TRBV3-1 (or the pseudogene TRBV3-2) and J is TRBJ1-6; 8 positions match TRBD1. The CDR3 extends over 18 amino acids. Trimming removed 1 base from V and 7 bases from J; junction bases left unmatched: 12. Per germline, CDR1 LGHDT and CDR2 YNNKEL (reference sequence). The CDR3 is CASSQVKSGDRGNSPLHF. CDR3 DNA: TGTGCCAGCAGCCAAGTAAAAAGCGGAGACAGGGGCAATTCACCCCTCCACTTT.